This T cell receptor beta chain emerged from a study of T cell changes during pregnancy in multiple sclerosis. The V gene lost 3 bases and the J gene lost 0 bases, with 6 bases spanning the gap. CDR3 length equals 13 residues. Per germline, CDR1 SEHNR and CDR2 FQNEAQ (reference sequence). Here immunoSEQ multiplex PCR was the method, and the copy in TCRdb shows in-frame clones only, minus some. The table has 70,000 to 95,000 clones, around 93% seen once. This clone appeared a single time. The genes are TRBV7-9 and TRBJ2-7; D remains ambiguous. This sequence originates from a female donor in good health, enrolled as a control in a pregnancy study. The sample in question was peripheral blood, obtained in the second trimester of pregnancy. The CDR3 reads CASSFSSSYEQYF. The CDR3 region has the DNA TGTGCCAGCAGCTTCTCCAGCTCCTACGAGCAGTACTTC.